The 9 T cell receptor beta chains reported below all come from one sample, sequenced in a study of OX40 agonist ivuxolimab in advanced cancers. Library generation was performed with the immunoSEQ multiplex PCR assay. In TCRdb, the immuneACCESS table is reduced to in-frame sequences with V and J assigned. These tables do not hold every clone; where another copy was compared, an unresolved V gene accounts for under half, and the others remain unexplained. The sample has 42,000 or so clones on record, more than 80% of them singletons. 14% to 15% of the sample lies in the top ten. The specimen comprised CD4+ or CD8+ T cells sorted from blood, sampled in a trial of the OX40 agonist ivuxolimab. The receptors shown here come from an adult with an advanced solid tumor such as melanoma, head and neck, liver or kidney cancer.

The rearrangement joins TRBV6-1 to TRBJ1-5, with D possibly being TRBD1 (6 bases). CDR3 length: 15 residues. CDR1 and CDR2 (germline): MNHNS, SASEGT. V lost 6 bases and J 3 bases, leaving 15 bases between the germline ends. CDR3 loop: CASRYRDTYNQPQHF. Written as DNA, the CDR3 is TGTGCCAGCAGATACCGGGACACATACAATCAGCCCCAGCATTTT.

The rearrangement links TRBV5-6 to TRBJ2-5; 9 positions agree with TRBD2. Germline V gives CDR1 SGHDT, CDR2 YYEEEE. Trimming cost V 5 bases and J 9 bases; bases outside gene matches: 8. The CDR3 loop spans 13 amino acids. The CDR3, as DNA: TGTGCCAGCAGGTCAGCGGGGGGACGGGCCCAGTACTTC. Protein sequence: CASRSAGGRAQYF.

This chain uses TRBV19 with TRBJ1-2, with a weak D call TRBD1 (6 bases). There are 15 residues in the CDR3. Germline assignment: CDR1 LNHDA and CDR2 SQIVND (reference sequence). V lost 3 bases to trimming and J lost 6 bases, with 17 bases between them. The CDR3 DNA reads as TGTGCCAGTAGTATGGAACCGGGGGCGCGGAATGGCTACACCTTC. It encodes CASSMEPGARNGYTF.

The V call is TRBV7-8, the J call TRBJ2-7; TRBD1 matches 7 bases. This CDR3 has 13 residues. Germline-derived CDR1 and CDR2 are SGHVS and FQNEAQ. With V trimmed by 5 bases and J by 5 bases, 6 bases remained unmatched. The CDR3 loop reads CASSPDRFNEQYF. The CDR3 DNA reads TGTGCCAGCAGCCCGGACAGGTTCAACGAGCAGTACTTC.

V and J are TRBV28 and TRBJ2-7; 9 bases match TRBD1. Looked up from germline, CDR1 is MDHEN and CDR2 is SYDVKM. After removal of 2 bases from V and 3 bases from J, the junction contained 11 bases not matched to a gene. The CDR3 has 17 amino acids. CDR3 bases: TGTGCCAGCAGTTTACCTCCCGGACAGGGGCCCCACTACGAGCAGTACTTC. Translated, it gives CASSLPPGQGPHYEQYF.

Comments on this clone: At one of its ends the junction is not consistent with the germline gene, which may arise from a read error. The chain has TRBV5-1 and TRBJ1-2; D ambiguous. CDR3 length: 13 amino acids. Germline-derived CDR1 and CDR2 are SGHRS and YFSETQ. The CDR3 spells CASSFGVRPDYTF. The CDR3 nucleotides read TGTGCCAGCAGCTTCGGGGTCAGGCCCGACTACACCTTC.

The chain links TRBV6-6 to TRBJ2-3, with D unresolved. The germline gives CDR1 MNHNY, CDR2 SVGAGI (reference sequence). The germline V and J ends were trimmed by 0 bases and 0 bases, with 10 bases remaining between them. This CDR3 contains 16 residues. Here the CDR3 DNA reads TGTGCCAGCAGTTACTCGCTGGCAGCTAGCACAGATACGCAGTATTTT. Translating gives CASSYSLAASTDTQYF.

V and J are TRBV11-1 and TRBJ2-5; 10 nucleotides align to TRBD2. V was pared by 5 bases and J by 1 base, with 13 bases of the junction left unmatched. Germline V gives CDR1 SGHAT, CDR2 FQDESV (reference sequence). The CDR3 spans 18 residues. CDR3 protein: CASSLGASGGPSQETQYF. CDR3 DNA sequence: TGTGCCAGCAGCCTGGGGGCTAGCGGGGGCCCTAGCCAAGAGACCCAGTACTTC.

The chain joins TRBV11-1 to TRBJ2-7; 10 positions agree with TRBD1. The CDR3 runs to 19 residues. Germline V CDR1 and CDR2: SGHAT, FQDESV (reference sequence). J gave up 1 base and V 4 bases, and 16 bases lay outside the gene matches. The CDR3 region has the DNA TGTGCCAGCAGCTCCCTGCACTCAGACAGGGGGCGCTTGTCCTACGAGCAGTACTTC. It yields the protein CASSSLHSDRGRLSYEQYF.